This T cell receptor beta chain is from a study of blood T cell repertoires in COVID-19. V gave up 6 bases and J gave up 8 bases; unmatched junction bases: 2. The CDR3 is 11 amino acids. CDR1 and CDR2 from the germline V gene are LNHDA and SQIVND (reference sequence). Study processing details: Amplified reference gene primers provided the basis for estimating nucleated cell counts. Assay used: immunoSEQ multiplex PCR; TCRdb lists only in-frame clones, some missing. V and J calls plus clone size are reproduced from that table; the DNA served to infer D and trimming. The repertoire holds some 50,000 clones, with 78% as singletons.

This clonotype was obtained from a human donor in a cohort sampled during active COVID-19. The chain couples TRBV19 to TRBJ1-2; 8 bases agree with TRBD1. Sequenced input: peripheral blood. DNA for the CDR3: TGTGCCAGTAGCAGGGGGCACGGCTACACCTTC. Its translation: CASSRGHGYTF.